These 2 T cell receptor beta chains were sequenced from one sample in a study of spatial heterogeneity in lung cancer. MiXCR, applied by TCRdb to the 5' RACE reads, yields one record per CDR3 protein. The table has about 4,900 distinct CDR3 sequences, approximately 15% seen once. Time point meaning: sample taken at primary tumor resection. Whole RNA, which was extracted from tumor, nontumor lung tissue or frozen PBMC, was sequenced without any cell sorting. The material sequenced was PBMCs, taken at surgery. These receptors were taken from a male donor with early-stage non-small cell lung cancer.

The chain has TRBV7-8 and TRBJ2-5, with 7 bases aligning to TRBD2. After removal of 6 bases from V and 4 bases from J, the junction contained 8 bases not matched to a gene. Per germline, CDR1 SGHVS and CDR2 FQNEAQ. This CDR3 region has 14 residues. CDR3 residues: CASRLRTSRETQYF. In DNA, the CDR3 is TGTGCCAGCAGACTCAGGACTAGTCGAGAGACCCAGTACTTC.

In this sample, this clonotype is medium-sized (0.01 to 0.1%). CDR3 protein: CASSLAAHSPLHF. The CDR3 coding sequence is TGTGCCAGCAGTTTAGCGGCCCATTCACCCCTCCACTTT. The rearrangement uses TRBV12-3 or TRBV12-4 and TRBJ1-6; D is unresolved. V lost 0 bases and J lost 8, with 5 bases in between. The CDR3 runs to 13 residues.